This TCR beta chain was found in a study of cytomegalovirus exposure and HLA in healthy donors. Study conclusions and caveats: One later analysis reportedly identified an Asian-associated ancestry cluster that showed fewer N-insertions than the approximately 600-donor mean. Through in vitro validation, a few CMV-associated chains were shown to be specific for CMV antigens.

A multiplex PCR was run with 60 Vbeta primers and 13 Jbeta primers. Only in-frame clones appear in the TCRdb table, and some are missing; sequencing was by immunoSEQ multiplex PCR. The table lists about 210,000 clones. To note about this clone: Its antigen is unknown.

The CDR3 contains 16 residues. Sequenced input: PBMCs. The chain links TRBV1 to TRBJ2-7; whether TRBD2, the table's D call, matches the DNA was not checked. TRBV1 is given as a pseudogene. The receptor was isolated from a woman aged 25 to 39 in good health and CMV-seropositive. CDR3 DNA sequence: TGCACCAGCAGCCACCAACTCCGGGACTACTCCTACGAGCAGTACTTC. It codes for CTSSHQLRDYSYEQYF.